The 27 T cell receptor beta chains in this list originate from one sample, sequenced in a study of T cell changes during pregnancy in multiple sclerosis (dated by TCRdb to 2018 to 2020). Receptor libraries were prepared by the immunoSEQ multiplex PCR assay. TCRdb took this table from immuneACCESS and kept in-frame rearrangements with V and J called. Such tables lack part of the clones; where checked against another copy, unresolved V genes explain under half of the gap, and the rest is unexplained. For this sample there are 75,000 to 95,000 clones; over 80% appear just once. The top ten constitute 2% to 2.5% of the sample. The sample consisted of peripheral blood, taken after pregnancy. All receptors derive from a female donor with multiple sclerosis, enrolled in a pregnancy study.

The chain couples TRBV25-1 to TRBJ2-5; 8 bases map to TRBD2. The CDR3 loop spans 14 amino acids. With V trimmed by 6 bases and J by 5 bases, 8 bases remained unmatched. Looked up from germline, CDR1 is MGHDK and CDR2 is SYGVNS. The CDR3 DNA reads as TGTGCCAGCAGGGGGAGTAGCGGGGTTGAGACCCAGTACTTC. Amino acid sequence: CASRGSSGVETQYF.

The J gene is TRBJ2-5, the V gene TRBV5-1; TRBD2 matches 8 bases. Unmatched junction bases numbered 2, after V lost 0 bases and J lost 1 base. CDR1 is SGHRS and CDR2 is YFSETQ in the germline V gene. CDR3 length: 15 amino acids. The CDR3 DNA reads TGCGCCAGCAGCTTGGGACTAGCGATCCAAGAGACCCAGTACTTC. Translation gives CASSLGLAIQETQYF.

V gene TRBV9 combines with J gene TRBJ2-7; 8 bases align to TRBD2. The CDR3 has 16 residues. Per germline, CDR1 SGDLS and CDR2 YYNGEE. V lost 4 bases to trimming and J lost 2 bases; unmatched junction nucleotides: 11. CDR3 amino acids: CASSPREGLGPYEQYF. The CDR3 nucleotides are TGTGCCAGCAGCCCCCGAGAGGGACTAGGTCCCTACGAGCAGTACTTC.

The chain joins TRBV12-5 to TRBJ2-5; 9 nucleotides line up with TRBD2. The trim removed 6 bases at V and 1 base at J, leaving 6 bases unmatched. The CDR3 length is 15 residues. The germline V gene encodes CDR1 LGHNT and CDR2 FRNRAP. The CDR3 DNA follows: TGTGCTAGTGGCCGCGCGGGGGGGATCCAAGAGACCCAGTACTTC. It yields the protein CASGRAGGIQETQYF.

This rearrangement joins TRBV6-6 to TRBJ1-3; 11 nucleotides line up with TRBD1. The CDR3 contains 15 residues. The germline gives CDR1 MNHNY, CDR2 SVGAGI (reference sequence). The trim removed 6 bases at V and 3 bases at J, leaving 4 bases unmatched. The CDR3 bases are TGTGCCAGCAGGCAGGGACAGGGGGATGGAAACACCATATATTTT. This gives the protein CASRQGQGDGNTIYF.

The chain carries TRBV7-2 and TRBJ1-1; 7 bases are shared with TRBD1. Germline CDR1 is SGHTA and CDR2 is FQGNSA. The ends lost 6 bases at V and 0 bases at J; junction bases unmatched: 10. This CDR3 comprises 16 residues. CDR3 DNA sequence: TGTGCCAGCAGGGCCAGGACAGGTTATATGAACACTGAAGCTTTCTTT. It codes for CASRARTGYMNTEAFF.

The rearrangement links TRBV27 to TRBJ2-2; 7 bases agree with TRBD2. With 7 bases clipped from V and 6 bases from J, the junction kept 14 bases outside the gene matches. This CDR3 has 16 residues. Germline V gene lookup returns CDR1 MNHEY and CDR2 SMNVEV (reference sequence). The CDR3 sequence is CASTLTSINLAGELFF. Here the CDR3 DNA reads TGTGCCAGCACGCTGACTAGCATCAATCTTGCCGGGGAGCTGTTTTTT.

This chain connects TRBV7-9 to TRBJ2-4; a weak D match, TRBD2 (7 bases). Germline V lookup: CDR1 SEHNR, CDR2 FQNEAQ (reference sequence). The CDR3 runs to 15 residues. Trimming shortened V by 5 bases and J by 8 bases, and 19 bases separated the two germline ends. The CDR3 DNA is TGTGCCAGCAGCATCATGGGGGGCGGGGGTGACATTCAGTACTTC. Its protein is CASSIMGGGGDIQYF.

This clone has more than one count but fewer than ten. The DNA for the CDR3 is TGTGCCAGCAGGCTCTTTGGCAGCGAGCAGTACTTC. Translation gives CASRLFGSEQYF. The V and J genes are TRBV2 and TRBJ2-7; D ambiguous. Germline values: CDR1 SNHLY, CDR2 FYNNEI. The V end lost 6 bases, the J end lost 6 bases, and 12 bases lay between the germline ends. The CDR3 covers 12 residues.

To note about this clone: Sequence at one end of the junction differs from germline and may be a read error. The chain links TRBV9 to TRBJ2-1; the match to TRBD2 covers 14 bases. Germline CDR1 reads SGDLS; CDR2 reads YYNGEE. This CDR3 region has 19 residues. The chain's CDR3 is CASSALGTSGGTSSNEQFF. In DNA form, the CDR3 reads TGTGCCAGCAGCGCCCTGGGGACTAGCGGGGGAACTTCCTCCAATGAGCAGTTCTTC.

The chain couples TRBV10-1 to TRBJ1-1; D is unresolved. This CDR3 has 14 amino acids. V lost 4 bases and J 0 bases, leaving 9 bases between the germline ends. The germline gives CDR1 WNHNN, CDR2 SYGVQD (reference sequence). The DNA of the CDR3 is TGCGCCAGCAGTGGTTCTAGTTTGAACACTGAAGCTTTCTTT. Its translation: CASSGSSLNTEAFF.

The rearrangement links TRBV27 to TRBJ2-7; TRBD2 agrees at 10 bases. V trimming: 2 bases; J trimming: 2 bases; junction bases outside the gene matches: 12. Germline CDR1 reads MNHEY; CDR2 reads SMNVEV (reference sequence). This CDR3 has 18 amino acids. CDR3 sequence reads: CASSLRWLAGALTYEQYF. DNA of the CDR3: TGTGCCAGCAGTTTACGGTGGCTAGCGGGAGCCCTAACCTACGAGCAGTACTTC.

The chain employs TRBV6-8 and TRBJ2-1; 13 bases align to TRBD2. The CDR3 has 21 residues. Germline values: CDR1 MNHGY, CDR2 SAAAGT. After removal of 0 bases from V and 1 base from J, the junction contained 12 bases not matched to a gene. Here the CDR3 reads CASSYSSRPRTSGGSYNEQFF. CDR3 DNA: TGTGCCAGCAGTTACTCGAGCCGCCCCCGGACTAGCGGGGGTTCCTACAATGAGCAGTTCTTC.

V gene TRBV5-1 combines with J gene TRBJ1-1; possible D gene TRBD1, 5 bases. Between the trimmed V and J ends, which lost 0 bases and 1 base, there was a span of 16 bases. From germline, CDR1 is SGHRS and CDR2 YFSETQ. CDR3 length: 17 amino acids. CDR3 sequence: CASSLAPDSNTNTEAFF. In DNA, the CDR3 is TGCGCCAGCAGCTTGGCGCCCGACAGTAATACGAACACTGAAGCTTTCTTT.

This CDR3 reads CASRLLTISGANVLTF. The CDR3 DNA is TGTGCCAGCCGCTTGTTAACTATCTCTGGGGCCAACGTCCTGACTTTC. This chain connects TRBV2 to TRBJ2-6; D not resolved. The CDR3 loop spans 16 amino acids. Germline CDR1 is SNHLY and CDR2 is FYNNEI. The V gene lost 8 bases and the J gene lost 0 bases, with 14 bases spanning the gap.

This rearrangement joins TRBV29-1 to TRBJ2-2, with D perhaps matching TRBD2 (6 bases). This CDR3 has 12 amino acids. Trimming removed 7 bases at V and 7 bases at J, with 13 bases between. In germline, CDR1 is SQVTM, CDR2 ANQGSEA. CDR3 in amino acids: CSGTRGDGELFF. The CDR3 DNA reads as TGCAGCGGCACGCGGGGTGACGGGGAGCTGTTTTTT.

The gene calls are TRBV30 and TRBJ2-2; D might be TRBD1 (5 bases). The CDR3 totals 13 residues. Trimming shortened V by 0 bases and J by 6 bases, and 8 bases separated the two germline ends. The germline CDR1 and CDR2 sequences are GTSNPN and SVGIG (reference sequence). The CDR3 DNA is TGTGCCTGGAGTGTACAAGGGGCCGGGGAGCTGTTTTTT. Residues: CAWSVQGAGELFF.

The genes are TRBV2 and TRBJ2-3, with D possibly TRBD2 on 5 matching bases. The germline V gene has CDR1 SNHLY and CDR2 FYNNEI. The CDR3 is 13 amino acids. Trimming removed 9 bases from V and 3 bases from J, with 13 bases in between. Here the CDR3 DNA reads TGTGCCAGTCCTGAGGAGGCGACAGATACGCAGTATTTT. Translated: CASPEEATDTQYF.

This clone was recorded once. This chain connects TRBV6-1 to TRBJ1-5; TRBD1 might be the D (6 bases). The CDR3 runs 16 residues. The germline V and J ends were trimmed by 3 bases and 5 bases, with 17 bases remaining between them. Germline loops: CDR1 MNHNS, CDR2 SASEGT. Here the CDR3 reads CASSEVQGNLHQPQHF. The CDR3 region has the DNA TGTGCCAGCAGTGAGGTACAGGGAAACTTACATCAGCCCCAGCATTTT.

This clone was recorded only once. The rearrangement joins TRBV11-3 to TRBJ2-1; TRBD2 matches 8 bases. The V gene end was trimmed by 1 base and the J gene end by 4 bases; junction bases not matched to a gene: 0. The CDR3 contains 14 residues. The germline CDR1 and CDR2 sequences are SGHNT and YENEEA. The CDR3 loop reads CASSLAGGYNEQFF. The CDR3, as DNA: TGTGCCAGCAGCTTAGCGGGGGGGTACAATGAGCAGTTCTTC.

The chain uses TRBV5-1 and TRBJ1-3, with D unclear. V lost 5 bases and J lost 0, with 12 bases in between. The CDR3 runs to 15 residues. Looked up from germline, CDR1 is SGHRS and CDR2 is YFSETQ. CDR3 DNA: TGCGCCAGCAGGGGAGGCCGGAACTCTGGAAACACCATATATTTT. The encoded protein is CASRGGRNSGNTIYF.

The rearrangement joins TRBV7-3 to TRBJ2-5; TRBD1 might be the D (6 bases). V was clipped by 3 bases and J by 5 bases, with 13 bases between them. The CDR3 runs 14 residues. CDR1 SGHTA and CDR2 FQGTGA come from the germline V gene. This CDR3 reads CASSLNRVGETQYF. The CDR3 region has the DNA TGTGCCAGCAGCTTGAACAGGGTGGGGGAGACCCAGTACTTC.

The V call is TRBV4-1, the J call TRBJ2-5, with D perhaps TRBD2 (6 bases). V lost 3 bases and J lost 6, with 23 bases in between. This CDR3 is built from 17 residues. CDR1 and CDR2 (germline): MGHRA, YSYEKL. The chain's CDR3 is CASSQLSRDSELKTQYF. The CDR3, as DNA: TGCGCCAGCAGCCAGCTTTCCCGGGACTCCGAACTCAAGACCCAGTACTTC.

The V call is TRBV5-1, the J call TRBJ2-4; the D gene is possibly TRBD2 (6 bases). Trimming removed 2 bases from V and 0 bases from J, with 12 bases in between. Germline V CDR1 and CDR2: SGHRS, YFSETQ. The CDR3 spans 16 residues. The CDR3 region has the DNA TGCGCCAGCAGCTTATCAGGGACTCTAGCCAAAAACATTCAGTACTTC. It encodes CASSLSGTLAKNIQYF.

The rearrangement links TRBV5-4 to TRBJ1-2; TRBD1 might be the D (5 bases). CDR3 length equals 15 residues. Germline-derived CDR1 and CDR2 are SGHNT and YYREEE (reference sequence). Trimming pared 4 bases from V and 2 bases from J, leaving 15 bases between. CDR3 nucleotides: TGTGCCAGCAGCCCCGGCGGGGGACTAAACTATGGCTACACCTTC. Protein sequence: CASSPGGGLNYGYTF. Filled out from reference TRBV5-4 and TRBJ1-2, the complete variable domain reads ETGVTQSPTHLIKTRGQQVTLRCSSQSGHNTVSWYQQALGQGPQFIFQYYREEENGRGNFPPRFSGLQFPNYSSELNVNALELDDSALYLCASSPGGGLNYGYTFGSGTRLTVV.

The chain combines TRBV7-2 with TRBJ2-7, with a weak D call TRBD1 (6 bases). Trimming took off 5 bases at V and 3 bases at J, with 14 bases between the two ends. The V gene's germline CDR1 is SGHTA and CDR2 FQGNSA. The CDR3 is 14 amino acids. CDR3 in DNA: TGTGCCAGCAGCCCGACGGTCAGGGGCTACGAGCAGTACTTC. It translates to CASSPTVRGYEQYF.

The chain is built from TRBV11-2 and TRBJ1-6, with TRBD1 identical over 7 bases. Germline CDR1 reads SGHAT; CDR2 reads FQNNGV. This CDR3 is built from 14 residues. With 2 bases clipped from V and 9 bases from J, the junction kept 4 bases outside the gene matches. The CDR3: CASSLQGEGSPLHF. The CDR3 coding sequence is TGTGCCAGCAGCTTACAGGGGGAAGGTTCACCCCTCCACTTT.